According to its frequency, the clone carrying this TCR beta chain is medium-sized. This specimen belongs to a study of T cells expressing NK-cell markers. Overall study: Seropositivity for HCMV was found in seven of the eight sequenced donors, with one seronegative.

TCRdb re-called the 5' RACE reads and shows each CDR3 protein once, DNA omitted. The sample's table shows about 460,000 distinct CDR3 sequences. This receptor was taken from a woman aged 50 to 60 in good health. The sequencing sample was made of blood T cells: a sorted CD56 or NKG2C T cell subset, CD4+ or CD8+ T cells, or bulk PBMC T cells (not recorded which).

The CDR3 sequence is CASSLEDTQYF. The chain is built from TRBV5-1 and TRBJ2-3. The CDR3 has 11 amino acids. CDR1 and CDR2 (germline): SGHRS, YFSETQ.